This entry concerns a single T cell receptor (beta chain). This entry comes from a study of blood T cell repertoires in COVID-19. Germline assignment: CDR1 MNHEY and CDR2 SMNVEV (reference sequence). The germline V and J ends were trimmed by 6 bases and 4 bases, with 12 bases remaining between them. CDR3 length: 14 residues. Recruitment covered about two dozen US areas and drew participants whose ages spanned roughly 18 to 90 years. TCRdb's table, derived via immunoSEQ multiplex PCR, lists solely in-frame clones and lacks some. Of about 130,000 clones listed, around four fifths were seen once; the top ten hold 6%.

The material sequenced was PBMCs or T cells enriched from blood (not recorded which). The chain couples TRBV27 to TRBJ1-4, with D perhaps matching TRBD1 (6 bases). This clonotype originated in a woman aged 45-59 years who had recovered from COVID-19. In DNA, the CDR3 is TGTGCCAGCAGGCGGGGGCTAAATAATGAAAAACTGTTTTTT. It yields the protein CASRRGLNNEKLFF.